The text below deals with one T cell receptor beta chain. The antigen is undetermined. These data belong to a study of T-cell reconstitution after alpha-beta-depleted transplantation in children. Study conclusions and caveats: At one year after transplant, newly produced T cells mostly accounted for T-cell counts and diversity.

V lost 6 bases to trimming and J lost 3 bases, with 16 bases between them. The germline CDR1 and CDR2 sequences are ENHRY and SYGVKD. The CDR3 totals 15 residues. Molecular barcoding with unique molecular identifiers was used for the TCRbeta library. One entry per CDR3 protein, called by TCRdb with MiXCR from the PCR reads. The sample includes about 610,000 distinct CDR3 sequences, roughly 30% of them seen just once. This sample comprised PBMCs, obtained before TCRalphabeta/CD19-depleted stem cell transplant. This clonotype was obtained from a boy younger than two with Wiskott-Aldrich syndrome, due to receive a stem cell transplant. This sequence joins TRBV10-3 and TRBJ2-3, with D possibly matching TRBD2 (5 bases). This chain's CDR3 is CAIRGILDPTDTQYF. The CDR3 nucleotides are TGTGCCATCAGAGGGATACTAGACCCTACAGATACGCAGTATTTT.